This T cell receptor (beta chain) derives from a study of blood T cell repertoires in COVID-19. Overall study: The cDNA or gDNA used as material had been derived from T cells, B-cell-depleted T cells, or PBMCs.

Libraries were prepared by immunoSEQ multiplex PCR; TCRdb keeps only in-frame clonotypes and omits some of them. The data show fewer than 350,000 clones, approximately 81% seen once. Those enrolled, adults aged about 18 to 89 years, came from around 25 US areas. Participant-given clinical history determined each cohort assignment. Each exposed participant met a COVID-19 case in the 2 weeks preceding study entry. Germline CDR1 and CDR2: SGDLS and YYNGEE. V gave up 3 bases and J gave up 5 bases; unmatched junction bases: 8. CDR3 length: 15 residues. The chain carries TRBV9 and TRBJ1-1; TRBD1 matches at 9 bases. The sequence was obtained from a woman aged 30 to 39 who had been exposed to COVID-19. The sequencing input was PBMCs or T cells enriched from blood (not recorded which). In DNA form, the CDR3 reads TGTGCCAGCAGCGCCCGGGACAGGGAATGGACTGAAGCTTTCTTT. Translated, it gives CASSARDREWTEAFF.